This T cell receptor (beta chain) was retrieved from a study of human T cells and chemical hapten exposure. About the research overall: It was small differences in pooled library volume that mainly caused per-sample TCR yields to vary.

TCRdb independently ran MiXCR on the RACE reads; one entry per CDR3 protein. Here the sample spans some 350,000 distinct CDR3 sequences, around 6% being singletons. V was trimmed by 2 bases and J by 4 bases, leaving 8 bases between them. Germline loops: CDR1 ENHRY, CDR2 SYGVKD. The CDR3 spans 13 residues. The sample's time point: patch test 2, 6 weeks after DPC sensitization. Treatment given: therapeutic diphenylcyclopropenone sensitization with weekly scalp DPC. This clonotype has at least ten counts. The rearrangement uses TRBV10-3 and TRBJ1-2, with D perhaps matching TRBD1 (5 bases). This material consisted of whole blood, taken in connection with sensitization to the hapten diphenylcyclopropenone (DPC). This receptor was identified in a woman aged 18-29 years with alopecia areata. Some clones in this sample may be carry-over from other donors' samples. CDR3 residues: CAISEGQGYGYTF. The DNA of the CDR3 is TGTGCCATCAGTGAGGGCCAGGGCTATGGCTACACCTTC.